Listed below are T cell receptor beta chains from one sample, sequenced in a study of T and B cells in COVID-19 patients. TCRdb used MiXCR to reprocess the multiplex PCR reads, holding one entry per CDR3 protein. The sample comprises approximately 11,000 distinct CDR3 sequences, 33% of which are singletons, and 15% to 20% rests with the top ten. Source material: blood. Every receptor here comes from a human donor with active COVID-19. Both conserved end residues are part of each CDR3. Fields, in order: clone size, V gene, J gene, D gene, CDR3 protein, CDR3 DNA. D genes are given only for firm matches. The size of a clone is reported for some rows only, either as once, few or many, or as a class for expanded clones.

abundance: once; v_gene: TRBV6-1; j_gene: TRBJ1-2; d_gene: NA; CDR3aa: CASSEWRGLGYTF; CDR3nt: TGTGCCAGCAGTGAATGGCGCGGGCTTGGCTACACCTTC
abundance: medium-sized; v_gene: TRBV29-1; j_gene: TRBJ2-2; d_gene: TRBD1; CDR3aa: CSGGQGDTGELFF; CDR3nt: TGCAGCGGTGGACAGGGCGACACCGGGGAGCTGTTTTTT
abundance: medium-sized; v_gene: TRBV6-6; j_gene: TRBJ2-2; d_gene: NA; CDR3aa: CASSLTGAGTGELFF; CDR3nt: TGTGCCAGCAGTTTGACGGGGGCGGGCACCGGGGAGCTGTTTTTT
abundance: medium-sized; v_gene: TRBV19; j_gene: TRBJ1-5; d_gene: NA; CDR3aa: CAIGSGQPQHF; CDR3nt: TGTGCCATAGGCTCGGGTCAGCCCCAGCATTTT
abundance: NA; v_gene: TRBV5-6; j_gene: TRBJ2-3; d_gene: TRBD2; CDR3aa: CASSQDLSGVKGTQYF; CDR3nt: TGCGCCAGCAGCCAAGATTTGAGCGGGGTGAAGGGTACGCAGTATTTT
abundance: medium-sized; v_gene: TRBV6-2/TRBV6-3; j_gene: TRBJ2-7; d_gene: NA; CDR3aa: CASSYRQVYEQYF; CDR3nt: TGTGCCAGCAGTTACCGACAGGTCTACGAGCAGTACTTC
abundance: NA; v_gene: TRBV5-6; j_gene: TRBJ1-5; d_gene: NA; CDR3aa: CASSLSTRGVGGQPQHF; CDR3nt: TGTGCCAGCAGCTTGTCTACCCGCGGGGTTGGAGGTCAGCCCCAGCATTTT
abundance: NA; v_gene: TRBV20-1; j_gene: TRBJ2-3; d_gene: TRBD2; CDR3aa: CSARGSGVGASTDTQYF; CDR3nt: TGCAGTGCTAGAGGTAGCGGGGTCGGTGCTAGCACAGATACGCAGTATTTT
abundance: NA; v_gene: TRBV6-5; j_gene: TRBJ1-1; d_gene: TRBD1; CDR3aa: CASTLDRGNTEAFF; CDR3nt: TGTGCCAGCACGCTGGACAGGGGCAACACTGAAGCTTTCTTT
abundance: medium-sized; v_gene: TRBV6-5; j_gene: TRBJ2-2; d_gene: NA; CDR3aa: CASSSSQVTGELFF; CDR3nt: TGTGCCAGCAGTTCCAGTCAGGTCACCGGGGAGCTGTTTTTT
abundance: NA; v_gene: TRBV5-6; j_gene: TRBJ1-5; d_gene: NA; CDR3aa: CASSLAAYSNQPQHF; CDR3nt: TGTGCCAGCAGCTTGGCGGCATATAGCAATCAGCCCCAGCATTTT
abundance: NA; v_gene: TRBV12-3/TRBV12-4; j_gene: TRBJ2-5; d_gene: NA; CDR3aa: CASSPVAETRGTQYF; CDR3nt: TGTGCCAGCAGTCCCGTAGCGGAGACCCGAGGGACCCAGTACTTC
abundance: NA; v_gene: TRBV10-3; j_gene: TRBJ2-7; d_gene: NA; CDR3aa: CAISGADTYEQYF; CDR3nt: TGTGCCATCAGTGGAGCGGATACCTACGAGCAGTACTTC
abundance: medium-sized; v_gene: TRBV19; j_gene: TRBJ2-3; d_gene: TRBD2; CDR3aa: CASRLAGTDTQYF; CDR3nt: TGTGCCAGCCGGCTAGCGGGCACAGATACGCAGTATTTT
abundance: medium-sized; v_gene: TRBV6-2/TRBV6-3; j_gene: TRBJ2-6; d_gene: NA; CDR3aa: CASSIGGANVLTF; CDR3nt: TGTGCCAGCAGCATCGGGGGGGCCAACGTCCTGACTTTC
abundance: medium-sized; v_gene: TRBV6-1; j_gene: TRBJ2-7; d_gene: TRBD1; CDR3aa: CASSGLPGQGTLEQYF; CDR3nt: TGTGCCAGCAGTGGGCTACCGGGACAGGGGACCCTCGAGCAGTACTTC
abundance: few; v_gene: TRBV6-2/TRBV6-3; j_gene: TRBJ2-2; d_gene: TRBD2; CDR3aa: CASRRPGGGELFF; CDR3nt: TGTGCCAGCAGACGGCCGGGGGGCGGGGAGCTGTTTTTT
abundance: NA; v_gene: TRBV5-5; j_gene: TRBJ2-1; d_gene: TRBD2; CDR3aa: CASRASGGANEQFF; CDR3nt: TGCGCCAGCCGGGCTAGCGGGGGGGCCAATGAGCAGTTCTTC
abundance: few; v_gene: TRBV7-2; j_gene: TRBJ1-1; d_gene: NA; CDR3aa: CASRSGVATEAFF; CDR3nt: TGTGCCAGCAGATCAGGTGTGGCCACTGAAGCTTTCTTT
abundance: medium-sized; v_gene: TRBV6-1; j_gene: TRBJ1-4; d_gene: NA; CDR3aa: CASSEGAENEKLFF; CDR3nt: TGTGCCAGCAGTGAAGGGGCAGAGAATGAAAAACTGTTTTTT
abundance: medium-sized; v_gene: TRBV5-5; j_gene: TRBJ2-7; d_gene: TRBD2; CDR3aa: CASSLAGGPYEQYF; CDR3nt: TGTGCCAGCAGCTTAGCGGGGGGGCCCTACGAGCAGTACTTC
abundance: NA; v_gene: TRBV7-9; j_gene: TRBJ1-1; d_gene: NA; CDR3aa: CASSFRGAGTEAFF; CDR3nt: TGTGCCAGCAGCTTCCGGGGCGCGGGCACTGAAGCTTTCTTT
abundance: once; v_gene: TRBV4-2; j_gene: TRBJ1-1; d_gene: NA; CDR3aa: CASSPPQGVNTEAFF; CDR3nt: TGTGCCAGCAGCCCACCCCAGGGAGTGAACACTGAAGCTTTCTTT
abundance: NA; v_gene: TRBV6-1; j_gene: TRBJ1-3; d_gene: NA; CDR3aa: CASSPGSYSGNTIYF; CDR3nt: TGTGCCAGCAGCCCAGGTTCTTACTCTGGAAACACCATATATTTT
abundance: few; v_gene: TRBV12-3/TRBV12-4; j_gene: TRBJ2-7; d_gene: NA; CDR3aa: CASSLVSSGLPHF; CDR3nt: TGTGCCAGCAGTTTGGTTTCTTCGGGCCTACCCCACTTC
abundance: NA; v_gene: TRBV11-1; j_gene: TRBJ2-7; d_gene: NA; CDR3aa: CASSSPSTPYEQYF; CDR3nt: TGTGCCAGCAGCTCCCCCTCGACTCCTTACGAGCAGTACTTC
abundance: few; v_gene: TRBV5-6; j_gene: TRBJ2-7; d_gene: NA; CDR3aa: CASSLGLVVYEQYF; CDR3nt: TGTGCCAGCAGCTTGGGACTAGTCGTCTACGAGCAGTACTTC
abundance: NA; v_gene: TRBV6-1; j_gene: TRBJ2-1; d_gene: NA; CDR3aa: CASSEGLWDEQFF; CDR3nt: TGTGCCAGCAGTGAAGGACTATGGGATGAGCAGTTCTTC
abundance: medium-sized; v_gene: TRBV6-4; j_gene: TRBJ2-6; d_gene: NA; CDR3aa: CASSGGGSGANVLTF; CDR3nt: TGTGCCAGCAGTGGAGGGGGCTCTGGGGCCAACGTCCTGACTTTC
abundance: medium-sized; v_gene: TRBV29-1; j_gene: TRBJ2-2; d_gene: TRBD1; CDR3aa: CSARVGTGVTGELFF; CDR3nt: TGCAGCGCCCGAGTCGGGACAGGGGTCACCGGGGAGCTGTTTTTT
abundance: NA; v_gene: TRBV7-9; j_gene: TRBJ2-2; d_gene: NA; CDR3aa: CASRRVSIQPSPQSNTGELFF; CDR3nt: TGTGCCAGCAGACGAGTTTCAATCCAGCCATCCCCCCAATCGAACACCGGGGAGCTGTTTTTT
abundance: NA; v_gene: TRBV5-6; j_gene: TRBJ2-1; d_gene: NA; CDR3aa: CASTRGGRLDNEQFF; CDR3nt: TGTGCCAGCACCCGAGGGGGGAGGTTGGACAATGAGCAGTTCTTC
abundance: NA; v_gene: TRBV6-4; j_gene: TRBJ2-3; d_gene: TRBD2; CDR3aa: CASSDWGSGGTRHTQYF; CDR3nt: TGTGCCAGCAGTGACTGGGGTAGCGGGGGGACCCGTCATACGCAGTATTTT
abundance: few; v_gene: TRBV19; j_gene: TRBJ1-1; d_gene: NA; CDR3aa: CASSDRGSTEAFF; CDR3nt: TGTGCCAGTAGTGATCGGGGGAGCACTGAAGCTTTCTTT
abundance: few; v_gene: TRBV6-5; j_gene: TRBJ1-2; d_gene: NA; CDR3aa: CASSRTGTPGGYGYTF; CDR3nt: TGTGCCAGCAGTAGAACCGGGACCCCTGGGGGCTATGGCTACACCTTC
abundance: medium-sized; v_gene: TRBV5-6; j_gene: TRBJ2-1; d_gene: TRBD2; CDR3aa: CASTKLADQFNEQFF; CDR3nt: TGTGCCAGCACCAAACTAGCGGACCAGTTCAATGAGCAGTTCTTC
abundance: NA; v_gene: TRBV11-1; j_gene: TRBJ2-7; d_gene: NA; CDR3aa: CASRPKTPGGQTYEQYF; CDR3nt: TGTGCCAGCAGGCCAAAGACCCCAGGGGGGCAGACCTACGAGCAGTACTTC
abundance: NA; v_gene: TRBV19; j_gene: TRBJ1-2; d_gene: NA; CDR3aa: CASRIQGTSGYTF; CDR3nt: TGTGCCAGTAGAATACAGGGAACGAGTGGCTACACCTTC
abundance: NA; v_gene: TRBV5-1; j_gene: TRBJ2-1; d_gene: TRBD2; CDR3aa: CASSLNSGGLREQFF; CDR3nt: TGCGCCAGCAGCTTGAATAGCGGGGGCCTCCGGGAGCAGTTCTTC
abundance: few; v_gene: TRBV27; j_gene: TRBJ2-7; d_gene: TRBD1; CDR3aa: CASSRGTGSYEQYF; CDR3nt: TGTGCCAGCAGTAGGGGGACAGGATCCTACGAGCAGTACTTC
abundance: medium-sized; v_gene: TRBV19; j_gene: TRBJ1-3; d_gene: NA; CDR3aa: CASSISFGSSGNTIYF; CDR3nt: TGTGCCAGTAGTATCTCATTCGGTAGCTCTGGAAACACCATATATTTT
abundance: few; v_gene: TRBV5-1; j_gene: TRBJ2-1; d_gene: NA; CDR3aa: CASSFSLAPGSYNEQFF; CDR3nt: TGCGCCAGCAGCTTCTCATTAGCCCCTGGGTCCTACAATGAGCAGTTCTTC
abundance: NA; v_gene: TRBV24-1; j_gene: TRBJ2-1; d_gene: TRBD1; CDR3aa: CATSETGTGGHNEQFF; CDR3nt: TGTGCCACCAGTGAAACAGGGACAGGCGGACACAATGAGCAGTTCTTC
abundance: NA; v_gene: TRBV20-1; j_gene: TRBJ2-3; d_gene: TRBD2; CDR3aa: CSARSLAHRTDTQYF; CDR3nt: TGCAGTGCTAGGTCACTAGCGCACCGGACAGATACGCAGTATTTT
abundance: medium-sized; v_gene: TRBV19; j_gene: TRBJ2-3; d_gene: NA; CDR3aa: CASRGPRTDTQYF; CDR3nt: TGTGCCAGTAGGGGTCCCCGCACAGATACGCAGTATTTT
abundance: few; v_gene: TRBV30; j_gene: TRBJ1-5; d_gene: NA; CDR3aa: CAWSAPGGNQPQHF; CDR3nt: TGTGCCTGGAGTGCTCCGGGAGGGAATCAGCCCCAGCATTTT
abundance: NA; v_gene: TRBV27; j_gene: TRBJ1-1; d_gene: NA; CDR3aa: CASSFGLEAFF; CDR3nt: TGTGCCAGCAGTTTCGGCCTGGAAGCTTTCTTT
abundance: NA; v_gene: TRBV5-5; j_gene: TRBJ1-1; d_gene: NA; CDR3aa: CASSLESVVDTEAFF; CDR3nt: TGTGCCAGCAGCTTGGAGTCAGTTGTGGACACTGAAGCTTTCTTT
abundance: NA; v_gene: TRBV27; j_gene: TRBJ1-1; d_gene: TRBD1; CDR3aa: CASRTGSTEAFF; CDR3nt: TGTGCCTCCCGGACAGGGTCGACTGAAGCTTTCTTT
abundance: medium-sized; v_gene: TRBV6-1; j_gene: TRBJ2-7; d_gene: NA; CDR3aa: CASSEFWKQYF; CDR3nt: TGTGCCAGCAGTGAATTTTGGAAGCAGTACTTC
abundance: NA; v_gene: TRBV5-1; j_gene: TRBJ2-5; d_gene: NA; CDR3aa: CASSGRTAETQYF; CDR3nt: TGCGCCAGCAGCGGAAGGACAGCAGAGACCCAGTACTTC
abundance: medium-sized; v_gene: TRBV29-1; j_gene: TRBJ1-5; d_gene: NA; CDR3aa: CSVEDPEQGGNQPQHF; CDR3nt: TGCAGCGTTGAAGATCCAGAGCAAGGAGGTAATCAGCCCCAGCATTTT
abundance: few; v_gene: TRBV5-4; j_gene: TRBJ2-7; d_gene: NA; CDR3aa: CASSSPGAFSYEQYF; CDR3nt: TGTGCCAGCAGTTCACCCGGGGCCTTCTCCTACGAGCAGTACTTC
abundance: few; v_gene: TRBV7-9; j_gene: TRBJ2-7; d_gene: TRBD1; CDR3aa: CASSPRDSSTTYEQYF; CDR3nt: TGTGCCAGCAGCCCCCGGGACAGCTCAACTACCTACGAGCAGTACTTC
abundance: NA; v_gene: TRBV7-2; j_gene: TRBJ2-3; d_gene: NA; CDR3aa: CASSLPPRDTQYF; CDR3nt: TGTGCCAGCAGCCTTCCCCCCAGAGATACGCAGTATTTT
abundance: large; v_gene: TRBV29-1; j_gene: TRBJ2-2; d_gene: NA; CDR3aa: CSVGVGGGTGELFF; CDR3nt: TGCAGCGTGGGGGTAGGAGGGGGCACCGGGGAGCTGTTTTTT
abundance: NA; v_gene: TRBV6-1; j_gene: TRBJ1-6; d_gene: TRBD1; CDR3aa: CASSLGQGNSPLHF; CDR3nt: TGTGCCAGCAGCCTCGGACAGGGTAATTCACCCCTCCACTTT